These 28 T cell receptor beta chains originate from one sample sequenced in a study of T cell repertoires in ileal Crohn's disease. Sequencing was performed with immunoSEQ multiplex PCR; in TCRdb, only in-frame clones are kept and a portion is missing. The sample carries 13,000 to 15,000 clones, around 80% recorded once. Sequencing used ileal tissue. These receptor sequences come from an adult with Crohn's disease.

The chain's CDR3 is CTSSQEHPYRETQYF. The DNA for the CDR3 is TGCACCAGCAGCCAAGAGCATCCTTACAGAGAGACCCAGTACTTC. The rearrangement links TRBV1 to TRBJ2-5; the table calls TRBD1, which could not be checked here. TRBV1 is marked as a pseudogene. The CDR3 is made up of 15 amino acids.

The chain is built from TRBV29-1 and TRBJ1-2; D might be TRBD1 (6 bases). The CDR3 has 12 amino acids. Germline V gene lookup returns CDR1 SQVTM and CDR2 ANQGSEA. Trimming left V 7 bases short and J 4 bases short, with 13 bases between. The CDR3 is CSAVQGRYGYTF. The CDR3 DNA follows: TGCAGCGCCGTACAGGGCCGCTATGGCTACACCTTC.

This clone was seen once. This chain uses TRBV5-5 with TRBJ2-7; 12 bases are a match to TRBD1. Germline-derived CDR1 and CDR2 are SGHKS and YYEKEE (reference sequence). CDR3 length: 17 residues. V shed 2 bases, J shed 2 bases, and the junction held 8 bases outside the gene matches. The DNA of the CDR3 is TGTGCCAGCAGCTTTCAACCGGGACAGGGGGCTCCCTACGAGCAGTACTTC. It is translated as CASSFQPGQGAPYEQYF. The whole variable domain, filled in from reference TRBV5-5 and TRBJ2-7, reads DAGVTQSPTHLIKTRGQQVTLRCSPISGHKSVSWYQQVLGQGPQFIFQYYEKEERGRGNFPDRFSARQFPNYSSELNVNALLLGDSALYLCASSFQPGQGAPYEQYFGPGTRLTVT.

The V call is TRBV27, the J call TRBJ2-1, with 10 bases identical to TRBD1. V gave up 5 bases and J gave up 2 bases; unmatched junction bases: 0. The CDR3 consists of 14 residues. CDR1 and CDR2 from the germline V gene are MNHEY and SMNVEV (reference sequence). CDR3 nucleotide sequence: TGTGCCAGCAGTGACAGGGGGCCCTACAATGAGCAGTTCTTC. Amino acids: CASSDRGPYNEQFF.

This rearrangement joins TRBV6-5 to TRBJ1-2; 9 bases align to TRBD1. CDR1 MNHEY and CDR2 SVGAGI come from the germline V gene. This CDR3 has 13 amino acids. The junction had 5 bases not matched to a gene; V was cut back by 4 bases and J by 8 bases. The CDR3 nucleotides read TGTGCCAGCAGTTGGGACAGGGACGGCGGCTACACCTTC. The encoded protein is CASSWDRDGGYTF.

The chain has TRBV7-2 and TRBJ2-1; D perhaps matches TRBD1 (6 bases). Germline loops: CDR1 SGHTA, CDR2 FQGNSA. The CDR3 is 15 amino acids. V lost 4 bases to trimming and J lost 0 bases, with 10 bases between them. The CDR3: CASSSGHFSYNEQFF. CDR3 coding DNA: TGTGCCAGCAGCTCGGGACACTTCTCCTACAATGAGCAGTTCTTC.

V is TRBV19 and J is TRBJ2-1, with 11 bases lining up with TRBD2. This CDR3 has 16 residues. The V and J ends lost 1 base and 8 bases, in that order; junction bases with no gene match: 7. CDR1 is LNHDA, CDR2 SQIVND, per germline (reference sequence). The DNA of the CDR3 is TGTGCCAGTAGTATAGTGGGGACTAGCGGTCTACATGAGCAGTTCTTC. This encodes CASSIVGTSGLHEQFF.

J is TRBJ2-2 and V is TRBV11-3; 7 bases agree with TRBD1. J gave up 4 bases and V 1 base, and 9 bases lay outside the gene matches. The CDR3 extends over 17 amino acids. Germline-derived CDR1 and CDR2 are SGHNT and YENEEA. The CDR3 coding sequence is TGTGCCAGCAGCTTAGGCCAAAGGGGGCGAGGCACCGGGGAGCTGTTTTTT. Translating it yields CASSLGQRGRGTGELFF.

The V and J genes are TRBV5-1 and TRBJ1-2, with TRBD1 identical over 8 bases. V shed 4 bases and J 7 bases; nucleotides not matched to a gene: 6. The CDR3 length is 13 residues. Germline lookup yields CDR1 SGHRS and CDR2 YFSETQ. This chain's CDR3 is CASSTDDRGGYTF. CDR3 DNA sequence: TGCGCCAGCAGCACAGACGACAGGGGTGGCTACACCTTC.

The chain has TRBV7-2 and TRBJ2-5; 11 bases align to TRBD1. Germline V gene sequence: CDR1 SGHTA, CDR2 FQGNSA. The CDR3 sequence is 17 residues long. Trimming took 3 bases from V and 2 from J; bases not matched to a gene: 8. The CDR3 DNA follows: TGTGCCAGCAGCTTTCGGACAGGGGGCGTGGGACAAGAGACCCAGTACTTC. Protein sequence: CASSFRTGGVGQETQYF.

V usage is TRBV2 and J usage is TRBJ2-1; D is undetermined. This CDR3 is 13 amino acids long. Trimming removed 4 bases from V and 1 base from J, with 5 bases in between. CDR1 SNHLY and CDR2 FYNNEI come from the germline V gene. For the CDR3, the DNA is TGTGCCAGCAGTGCTGAGTCCTACAATGAGCAGTTCTTC. Protein: CASSAESYNEQFF.

The chain employs TRBV19 and TRBJ2-5, with TRBD2 matching 13 bases. V shed 6 bases and J 1 base; nucleotides not matched to a gene: 8. Germline assignment: CDR1 LNHDA and CDR2 SQIVND (reference sequence). This CDR3 spans 17 amino acids. The CDR3 DNA reads as TGTGCCAGTAGCCGGACTAGCGGGAGCAGGCCCCAAGAGACCCAGTACTTC. This gives the protein CASSRTSGSRPQETQYF.

This clone occurred once. This chain uses TRBV18 with TRBJ1-5, with D maybe TRBD1 (6 bases). Per germline, CDR1 KGHSH and CDR2 LQKENI. The CDR3 is 15 amino acids. Trimming stripped 3 bases from V and 4 bases from J, with 13 bases between. Here the CDR3 reads CASSPSTDRNQPQHF. The DNA of the CDR3 is TGTGCCAGCTCACCCTCTACGGACAGAAATCAGCCCCAGCATTTT. Combining the CDR3 with reference TRBV18 and TRBJ1-5 gives the whole variable domain NAGVMQNPRHLVRRRGQEARLRCSPMKGHSHVYWYRQLPEEGLKFMVYLQKENIIDESGMPKERFSAEFPKEGPSILRIQQVVRGDSAAYFCASSPSTDRNQPQHFGDGTRLSIL.

This chain connects TRBV11-3 to TRBJ2-1; D unclear. V lost 1 base and J 4 bases, leaving 5 bases between the germline ends. The CDR3 is 13 residues long. Germline lookup yields CDR1 SGHNT and CDR2 YENEEA. This CDR3 reads CASSLARYNEQFF. Written as DNA, the CDR3 is TGTGCCAGCAGCTTAGCGAGATACAATGAGCAGTTCTTC.

The rearrangement links TRBV4-1 to TRBJ2-4; 9 bases are shared with TRBD1. V lost 3 bases to trimming and J lost 2 bases; unmatched junction nucleotides: 8. Germline V CDR1 and CDR2: MGHRA, YSYEKL. The CDR3 length is 17 residues. The CDR3: CASSQPGQGSSKNIQYF. The CDR3 nucleotides read TGCGCCAGCAGCCAGCCGGGACAGGGCTCATCCAAAAACATTCAGTACTTC.

This rearrangement joins TRBV9 to TRBJ1-5, with 9 bases identical to TRBD1. The CDR3 spans 14 residues. J lost 4 bases, V lost 3 bases, and 2 bases had no gene match. Germline CDR1 reads SGDLS; CDR2 reads YYNGEE. This chain's CDR3 is CASSAGTGNQPQHF. The DNA of the CDR3 is TGTGCCAGCAGCGCCGGGACAGGGAATCAGCCCCAGCATTTT.

V usage is TRBV2 and J usage is TRBJ1-5; tentative D call: TRBD1 (5 bases). V was clipped by 6 bases and J by 7 bases, with 16 bases between them. CDR1 is SNHLY, CDR2 FYNNEI, per germline. This CDR3 is built from 14 residues. CDR3 sequence: CASRPSGVRQPQHF. DNA for the CDR3: TGTGCCAGCAGGCCCTCGGGGGTACGCCAGCCCCAGCATTTT.

The rearrangement uses TRBV12-5 and TRBJ1-3; tentative D call: TRBD1 (5 bases). Germline values: CDR1 LGHNT, CDR2 FRNRAP. Between the trimmed V and J ends, which lost 6 bases and 8 bases, there was a span of 14 bases. This CDR3 comprises 13 residues. CDR3 coding DNA: TGTGCTAGTGGGCAAGGGGCTGGGGACACCATATATTTT. Its translation: CASGQGAGDTIYF.

This clone came up a few times. The rearrangement uses TRBV5-8 and TRBJ2-1; no reliable D call. This CDR3 is 13 amino acids long. The V and J ends lost 4 bases and 9 bases respectively, with 14 bases between them. Germline V gives CDR1 SGHTS, CDR2 YDEGEE. CDR3 sequence reads: CASSTAYVTEQFF. The CDR3 region has the DNA TGTGCCAGCAGCACAGCTTACGTCACTGAGCAGTTCTTC. The full variable domain, its missing parts supplied by reference TRBV5-8 and TRBJ2-1, is EAGVTQSPTHLIKTRGQQATLRCSPISGHTSVYWYQQALGLGLQFLLWYDEGEERNRGNFPPRFSGRQFPNYSSELNVNALELEDSALYLCASSTAYVTEQFFGPGTRLTVL.

V usage is TRBV5-5 and J usage is TRBJ2-7; 8 bases map to TRBD1. This CDR3 has 13 amino acids. Germline values: CDR1 SGHKS, CDR2 YYEKEE (reference sequence). The V and J ends lost 3 bases and 3 bases, in that order; junction bases with no gene match: 2. CDR3 region: CASSSTGDYEQYF. CDR3 coding DNA: TGTGCCAGCAGCTCGACAGGGGACTACGAGCAGTACTTC.

This clone has more than one count but fewer than ten. The chain employs TRBV30 and TRBJ1-3; a weak D match, TRBD1 (5 bases). The germline gives CDR1 GTSNPN, CDR2 SVGIG (reference sequence). V lost 2 bases and J lost 3, with 11 bases in between. The CDR3 spans 14 residues. The CDR3 DNA sequence: TGTGCCTGGAGTCGTACAGGCAGTGGAAACACCATATATTTT. Amino acid sequence: CAWSRTGSGNTIYF.

This clone was picked up a small number of times. This chain connects TRBV6-1 to TRBJ2-6; TRBD1 aligns across 7 bases. Germline V gene data show CDR1 as MNHNS and CDR2 as SASEGT. The CDR3 is 19 residues long. The V and J ends lost 4 bases and 4 bases, in that order; junction bases with no gene match: 16. This CDR3 reads CASSAERGGVSSGANVLTF. CDR3 nucleotide sequence: TGTGCCAGCAGTGCCGAACGAGGGGGCGTCTCCTCCGGGGCCAACGTCCTGACTTTC.

This chain uses TRBV6-5 with TRBJ2-3; 8 bases line up with TRBD2. V shed 10 bases and J 1 base; nucleotides not matched to a gene: 10. The germline V gene has CDR1 MNHEY and CDR2 SVGAGI. The CDR3 sequence is 15 residues long. The CDR3 reads CATNPSAGGTDTQYF. CDR3 nucleotide sequence: TGTGCCACCAACCCGTCAGCGGGGGGCACAGATACGCAGTATTTT.

This clone showed up just a few times. The chain carries TRBV7-9 and TRBJ2-1; TRBD2 aligns across 7 bases. The CDR3 has 16 amino acids. Germline V gives CDR1 SEHNR, CDR2 FQNEAQ (reference sequence). The trim removed 1 base at V and 3 bases at J, leaving 6 bases unmatched. This chain's CDR3 is CASSLGAGEIYNEQFF. For the CDR3, the DNA is TGTGCCAGCAGCTTAGGCGCGGGAGAAATCTACAATGAGCAGTTCTTC.

V is TRBV11-3 and J is TRBJ2-7; 7 bases agree with TRBD2. CDR3 length: 14 amino acids. Germline V gene lookup returns CDR1 SGHNT and CDR2 YENEEA. With V trimmed by 3 bases and J by 2 bases, 4 bases remained unmatched. The CDR3, as DNA: TGTGCCAGCAGCTTGGGGAGGGCCGCCTACGAGCAGTACTTC. It translates to CASSLGRAAYEQYF. Filled out from reference TRBV11-3 and TRBJ2-7, the complete variable domain reads EAGVVQSPRYKIIEKKQPVAFWCNPISGHNTLYWYLQNLGQGPELLIRYENEEAVDDSQLPKDRFSAERLKGVDSTLKIQPAELGDSAVYLCASSLGRAAYEQYFGPGTRLTVT.

V is TRBV6-6 and J is TRBJ1-6; D is unclear. The CDR3 totals 12 residues. The V and J ends lost 0 bases and 8 bases respectively, with 2 bases between them. Looked up from germline, CDR1 is MNHNY and CDR2 is SVGAGI (reference sequence). The CDR3 spells CASSYSDSPLHF. For the CDR3, the DNA is TGTGCCAGCAGTTACTCCGATTCACCCCTCCACTTT.

Here the CDR3 reads CASGQGYTGELFF. CDR3 coding DNA: TGTGCCAGCGGTCAGGGATACACCGGGGAGCTGTTTTTT. This sequence joins TRBV6-4 and TRBJ2-2, with D perhaps matching TRBD1 (5 bases). V was clipped by 8 bases and J by 3 bases, with 10 bases between them. The CDR3 has 13 residues. From germline, CDR1 is MRHNA and CDR2 SNTAGT.

This rearrangement joins TRBV7-8 to TRBJ1-1, with unresolved D. This CDR3 region has 11 residues. Looked up from germline, CDR1 is SGHVS and CDR2 is FQNEAQ. Trimming took 2 bases from V and 7 from J, leaving 5 bases between them. DNA for the CDR3: TGTGCCAGCAGCTTACTCGGTGAAGCTTTCTTT. It translates to CASSLLGEAFF. The whole variable domain, remainder taken from reference TRBV7-8 and TRBJ1-1, is GAGVSQSPRYKVAKRGQDVALRCDPISGHVSLFWYQQALGQGPEFLTYFQNEAQLDKSGLPSDRFFAERPEGSVSTLKIQRTQQEDSAVYLCASSLLGEAFFGQGTRLTVV.